These 28 T cell receptor beta chains were sequenced from one sample in a study of shared clonotypes between healthy human individuals. Measured with immunoSEQ multiplex PCR; TCRdb has only the in-frame clones, and not every one. This sample has about 2.1 million clones; just over 90% occur once, and the top ten carry more than 1.5%. Positive CCR7 selection of CD45RO-negative cells yielded the naive CD8 cells, and terminally differentiated effector memory CD45RA+ cells were excluded. The sample comprised naive CD8+ T cells from PBMCs. Receptor source: a man aged 18 to 35 in good health. Some clones in this sample may be carry-over from other donors' samples.

The V call is TRBV18, the J call TRBJ2-3, with TRBD2 identical over 7 bases. J was trimmed by 2 bases and V by 3 bases; bases with no gene match: 17. Germline lookup yields CDR1 KGHSH and CDR2 LQKENI. CDR3 length: 19 amino acids. The CDR3 region has the DNA TGTGCCAGCTCACCCGATACCTTAGCGGGTCTACGGACCACAGATACGCAGTATTTT. This codes for CASSPDTLAGLRTTDTQYF.

A single count supports this clone. At one boundary the junction diverges from the germline segment, which might be a read error. J is TRBJ2-7 and V is TRBV11-2, with D perhaps given as TRBD1 or TRBD2 (7 bases each). The germline CDR1 and CDR2 sequences are SGHAT and FQNNGV. The CDR3 has 18 residues. The CDR3 sequence is CASSGRDRTGVKSGNFHF. Here the CDR3 DNA reads TGTGCCAGCAGCGGTAGGGACAGAACAGGAGTTAAAAGCGGGAATTTTCACTTC.

V is TRBV7-2 and J is TRBJ2-1; no clear D. This CDR3 comprises 17 residues. Trimming removed 9 bases from V and 8 bases from J, with 29 bases in between. Germline CDR1 reads SGHTA; CDR2 reads FQGNSA. The CDR3 DNA follows: TGTGCCAGTGCCTCCAACATTAGGGCCCCGTTTGGGGATGAGCAGTTCTTC. Its translation: CASASNIRAPFGDEQFF.

The genes are TRBV7-8 and TRBJ2-3, with TRBD2 as a possible D gene (6 bases). The V gene lost 3 bases and the J gene lost 4 bases, with 17 bases spanning the gap. This CDR3 is 16 amino acids long. Germline V CDR1 and CDR2: SGHVS, FQNEAQ. The DNA for the CDR3 is TGTGCCAGCAGCTTCCCGTGGGAGGAGGGCGCAGATACGCAGTATTTT. Translating gives CASSFPWEEGADTQYF.

This clone appeared once. V gene TRBV7-6 combines with J gene TRBJ2-5; maybe TRBD2 (6 bases). CDR1 is SGHVS, CDR2 FNYEAQ, per germline. CDR3 size: 13 residues. Between the trimmed V and J ends, which lost 4 bases and 5 bases, there was a span of 11 bases. The CDR3 is CASSSRGRETQYF. CDR3 DNA: TGTGCCAGCAGCTCACGGGGGAGGGAGACCCAGTACTTC.

The chain recombines TRBV6-1 with TRBJ2-7; D is uncertain. From germline, CDR1 is MNHNS and CDR2 SASEGT. Trimming cost V 1 base and J 3 bases, with 7 bases left between them. There are 13 residues in the CDR3. CDR3 residues: CASSEVRGYEQYF. Here the CDR3 DNA reads TGTGCCAGCAGTGAAGTCCGAGGCTACGAGCAGTACTTC.

The V and J genes are TRBV7-8 and TRBJ2-7; D is undetermined. The germline V and J ends were trimmed by 5 bases and 2 bases, with 13 bases remaining between them. Per germline, CDR1 SGHVS and CDR2 FQNEAQ. The CDR3 is made up of 14 amino acids. The CDR3 loop reads CASSPSADPYEQYF. The CDR3 DNA sequence: TGTGCCAGCAGCCCGTCGGCAGACCCCTACGAGCAGTACTTC.

J is TRBJ1-2 and V is TRBV15; D is possibly TRBD1 (6 bases). Trimming removed 4 bases at V and 6 bases at J, with 15 bases between. The CDR3 covers 14 residues. Germline values: CDR1 LNHNV, CDR2 YYDKDF (reference sequence). This CDR3 is CATSIKQGRNGYTF. The CDR3 DNA sequence: TGTGCCACCAGCATCAAACAGGGACGGAATGGCTACACCTTC. The entire variable domain, with the rest obtained from reference TRBV15 and TRBJ1-2, is as follows: DAMVIQNPRYQVTQFGKPVTLSCSQTLNHNVMYWYQQKSSQAPKLLFHYYDKDFNNEADTPDNFQSRRPNTSFCFLDIRSPGLGDTAMYLCATSIKQGRNGYTFGSGTRLTVV.

This clone was seen only a few times. The identical CDR3 is also encoded by other nucleotide sequences in the sample. The V and J genes are TRBV27 and TRBJ1-1, with D maybe TRBD1 (5 bases). The germline V gene has CDR1 MNHEY and CDR2 SMNVEV (reference sequence). The V gene lost 6 bases and the J gene lost 4 bases, with 12 bases spanning the gap. The CDR3 has 13 amino acids. The CDR3 loop reads CASSLLGGTEAFF. CDR3 nucleotides: TGTGCCAGCAGCCTCTTGGGGGGCACTGAAGCTTTCTTT.

This clone was seen only once. The CDR3 is CASSLGLAPDTQYF. CDR3 bases: TGTGCCAGCAGCTTGGGGTTGGCGCCAGATACGCAGTATTTT. J is TRBJ2-3 and V is TRBV7-3; no clear D. The CDR3 sequence is 14 residues long. Germline CDR1 SGHTA, CDR2 FQGTGA. Trimming removed 3 bases at V and 4 bases at J, with 11 bases between.

The J gene is TRBJ2-2, the V gene TRBV28, with TRBD2 as a possible D gene (6 bases). Germline lookup yields CDR1 MDHEN and CDR2 SYDVKM. The CDR3 extends over 14 amino acids. Trimming removed 5 bases at V and 7 bases at J, with 14 bases between. The DNA of the CDR3 is TGTGCCAGCAGTCTGCGGGGAGGCAGCGGGGAGCTGTTTTTT. Encoded protein: CASSLRGGSGELFF.

This rearrangement joins TRBV6-1 to TRBJ2-1; 7 bases align to TRBD1. Unmatched junction bases numbered 7, after V lost 6 bases and J lost 5 bases. This CDR3 is 14 amino acids long. Germline assignment: CDR1 MNHNS and CDR2 SASEGT. CDR3 nucleotide sequence: TGTGCCAGCAGGGCAAGGGGGCTTAACAATGAGCAGTTCTTC. Its protein is CASRARGLNNEQFF.

J is TRBJ1-3 and V is TRBV19, with TRBD1 as a possible D gene (6 bases). With 6 bases removed from V and 1 base from J, the gap between germline ends came to 10 bases. The CDR3 runs 14 residues. The germline V gene encodes CDR1 LNHDA and CDR2 SQIVND (reference sequence). CDR3 loop: CASSPGQSGNTIYF. In DNA form, the CDR3 reads TGTGCCAGTAGCCCGGGACAATCTGGAAACACCATATATTTT.

This chain links TRBV10-3 with TRBJ1-1; 7 bases match TRBD1. Germline V gene data show CDR1 as ENHRY and CDR2 as SYGVKD. The length of the CDR3 is 14 residues. V lost 4 bases to trimming and J lost 4 bases; unmatched junction nucleotides: 6. The CDR3 bases are TGTGCCATCAGTGGGGTCAGGGGGTCCACTGAAGCTTTCTTT. As protein: CAISGVRGSTEAFF.

The chain employs TRBV4-1 and TRBJ2-1, with unresolved D. This CDR3 is built from 13 residues. Germline CDR1 MGHRA, CDR2 YSYEKL. Trimming left V 1 base short and J 7 bases short, with 8 bases between. CDR3 sequence (DNA): TGCGCCAGCAGCCAAGTCAGGATGAATGAGCAGTTCTTC. Protein: CASSQVRMNEQFF.

Concerning this clone itself: The sample holds other DNA sequences that translate to the same CDR3. The chain is built from TRBV27 and TRBJ2-1, with 7 bases identical to TRBD2. The CDR3 contains 15 residues. Unmatched junction bases numbered 7, after V lost 3 bases and J lost 5 bases. The germline gives CDR1 MNHEY, CDR2 SMNVEV (reference sequence). Here the CDR3 DNA reads TGTGCCAGCAGTTTCGGTCTAGCGGCCCACAATGAGCAGTTCTTC. This gives the protein CASSFGLAAHNEQFF.

This CDR3 reads CASSPGTGVNQPQHF. For the CDR3, the DNA is TGTGCCAGCAGCCCCGGGACAGGGGTTAATCAGCCCCAGCATTTT. The rearrangement links TRBV28 to TRBJ1-5; the match to TRBD1 covers 10 bases. Germline loops: CDR1 MDHEN, CDR2 SYDVKM. The CDR3 is made up of 15 amino acids. The ends lost 6 bases at V and 4 bases at J; junction bases unmatched: 6.

In its sample, this clone was seen once. This chain links TRBV5-6 with TRBJ2-5; either TRBD1 or TRBD2 may fit D (6 bases each). The CDR3 is 16 residues long. Germline assignment: CDR1 SGHDT and CDR2 YYEEEE. V was clipped by 0 bases and J by 5 bases, with 17 bases between them. The CDR3 reads CASSLAGGRVEETQYF. DNA of the CDR3: TGTGCCAGCAGCTTGGCTGGGGGGCGGGTGGAGGAGACCCAGTACTTC.

The J gene is TRBJ2-1, the V gene TRBV27; 7 nucleotides match TRBD2. J was trimmed by 4 bases and V by 2 bases; bases with no gene match: 8. The germline gives CDR1 MNHEY, CDR2 SMNVEV (reference sequence). The CDR3 is 16 residues long. CDR3 sequence (DNA): TGTGCCAGCAGTTTAATTGCCGACGGGGGGTACAATGAGCAGTTCTTC. Protein: CASSLIADGGYNEQFF.

Points on this clone: At one end, the junction sequence differs from germline, possibly due to a read error. This chain connects TRBV28 to TRBJ1-2; 10 bases map to TRBD1. Germline CDR1 and CDR2: MDHEN and SYDVKM. The CDR3 extends over 12 amino acids. Written as DNA, the CDR3 is TGTGCCAGCAGTCCTGTCACGACAGGGGGCCATTTC. This encodes CASSPVTTGGHF.

A remark on this clone: Different DNA sequences within this sample yield the same CDR3. This chain connects TRBV28 to TRBJ2-5; 8 bases line up with TRBD1. Germline values: CDR1 MDHEN, CDR2 SYDVKM. The CDR3 runs to 14 residues. V lost 5 bases and J lost 5; bases outside the gene matches: 7. In DNA form, the CDR3 reads TGTGCCAGCAGTCTCAGGGGGCGCCGGGAGACCCAGTACTTC. This gives the protein CASSLRGRRETQYF.

The rearrangement links TRBV19 to TRBJ1-5, with a possible D match to TRBD1 (5 bases). V was shortened by 5 bases and J by 4 bases, with 15 bases between the two germline ends. Germline values: CDR1 LNHDA, CDR2 SQIVND (reference sequence). The CDR3 has 15 residues. Here the CDR3 DNA reads TGTGCCAGTAGTTCGATGCGGGGCGGTAATCAGCCCCAGCATTTT. Residues: CASSSMRGGNQPQHF.

The genes are TRBV12-5 and TRBJ1-5; no clear D. The germline V gene encodes CDR1 LGHNT and CDR2 FRNRAP. Trimming cost V 6 bases and J 0 bases, with 6 bases left between them. This CDR3 comprises 13 residues. The CDR3, as DNA: TGTGCTAGTGGCCAGAATAGCAATCAGCCCCAGCATTTT. It yields the protein CASGQNSNQPQHF.

The chain carries TRBV6-5 and TRBJ2-3; unclear D gene. V was shortened by 5 bases and J by 4 bases, with 10 bases between the two germline ends. The germline V gene has CDR1 MNHEY and CDR2 SVGAGI. The CDR3 is 13 amino acids. CDR3: CASSGLEPDTQYF. In DNA, the CDR3 is TGTGCCAGCAGTGGCCTTGAACCAGATACGCAGTATTTT.

The J gene is TRBJ1-1, the V gene TRBV19; D call uncertain. CDR3 size: 19 residues. Germline-derived CDR1 and CDR2 are LNHDA and SQIVND (reference sequence). Trimming removed 5 bases at V and 0 bases at J, with 25 bases between. The CDR3 here is CASSEARYYETVMNTEAFF. Written as DNA, the CDR3 is TGTGCCAGTAGTGAAGCGCGTTATTACGAGACGGTTATGAACACTGAAGCTTTCTTT.

V is TRBV6-4 and J is TRBJ2-7; 8 bases match TRBD1. The germline CDR1 and CDR2 sequences are MRHNA and SNTAGT. The CDR3 covers 13 residues. The V segment lost 3 bases and the J segment 3 bases; nucleotides outside the gene matches: 1. This CDR3 reads CASSDGQGYEQYF. The CDR3 DNA reads TGTGCCAGCAGTGATGGACAGGGCTACGAGCAGTACTTC.

Concerning this clone itself: Relative to the germline gene, one junction end is altered; a read error may explain this. The J gene is TRBJ2-7, the V gene TRBV7-6, with D possibly being TRBD2 (5 bases). Germline V gene lookup returns CDR1 SGHVS and CDR2 FNYEAQ. The CDR3 is 13 amino acids. The CDR3 bases are TGTGCCAGCACCTTACGGGGTCTCTACGAGCAGTACTTC. This sequence encodes CASTLRGLYEQYF.

This chain joins TRBV28 and TRBJ2-3, with 10 nucleotides matching TRBD2. The CDR3 runs to 18 residues. The V and J ends lost 2 bases and 6 bases, in that order; junction bases with no gene match: 14. Germline V gene lookup returns CDR1 MDHEN and CDR2 SYDVKM. The CDR3 coding sequence is TGTGCCAGCAGTTTAAGGTCTCTCGGCGCTAGCGGGAGTGATACGCAGTATTTT. Amino acid sequence: CASSLRSLGASGSDTQYF. Drawing the rest from reference TRBV28 and TRBJ2-3, the complete variable domain is DVKVTQSSRYLVKRTGEKVFLECVQDMDHENMFWYRQDPGLGLRLIYFSYDVKMKEKGDIPEGYSVSREKKERFSLILESASTNQTSMYLCASSLRSLGASGSDTQYFGPGTRLTVL.